This is a list of T cell receptor beta chains from one sample in a study of vaccination effects on CD4 cells after COVID-19. Profiling relied on immunoSEQ multiplex PCR, and the TCRdb table lists in-frame clones only, not all of them. This sample has some 39,000 clones, with over 80% found just once. These receptors lack a known antigen. The sequencing here drew on CD4+ T cells from PBMCs cultured without peptide, taken before COVID-19 vaccination. Receptor source: a human donor who received a COVID-19 vaccine. The CDR3 runs from the conserved cysteine through the conserved F or W. D genes are given only for firm matches. Rows give clone size only sometimes, using once, few, many, or a class for an expanded clone.

d_call,j_call,v_call,clone_size,cdr3_aa,cdr3_nt
NA,TRBJ1-4,TRBV11-2,few,CASIGRHPNNEKLFF,TGTGCCAGCATCGGCCGACACCCAAATAATGAAAAACTGTTTTTT
TRBD2,TRBJ2-3,TRBV3-1/TRBV3-2,NA,CASSPRGGGTDTQYF,TGTGCCAGCAGCCCGCGGGGGGGCGGCACAGATACGCAGTATTTT
TRBD1,TRBJ1-2,TRBV18,NA,CASSPQGAGYTF,TGTGCCAGCTCACCCCAGGGGGCTGGCTACACCTTC
NA,TRBJ2-2,TRBV5-1,NA,CASSQGPSNTGELFF,TGCGCCAGCAGCCAGGGACCGTCGAACACCGGGGAGCTGTTTTTT
NA,TRBJ1-3,TRBV19,NA,CASRWNGRDSGNTIYF,TGTGCCAGTAGATGGAACGGCAGAGACTCTGGAAACACCATATATTTT
NA,TRBJ2-5,TRBV20-1,NA,CSARVGETQYF,TGCAGTGCTAGAGTCGGGGAGACCCAGTACTTC
TRBD1,TRBJ2-1,TRBV18,NA,CASSQEQGMGNEQFF,TGTGCCAGCTCACAAGAACAGGGGATGGGAAATGAGCAGTTCTTC
NA,TRBJ1-5,TRBV19,NA,CASSIIPGKNQPQHF,TGTGCCAGTAGTATAATCCCGGGGAAGAATCAGCCCCAGCATTTT
NA,TRBJ2-2,TRBV5-1,NA,CASSPSTAANTGELFF,TGCGCCAGCAGCCCATCCACCGCCGCGAACACCGGGGAGCTGTTTTTT
NA,TRBJ2-1,TRBV6-5,NA,CASSFRGGYNEQFF,TGTGCCAGCAGTTTCAGGGGAGGATACAATGAGCAGTTCTTC
TRBD1,TRBJ2-4,TRBV18,NA,CASSTTGADKNIQYF,TGTGCCAGCTCAACGACAGGGGCCGACAAAAACATTCAGTACTTC
NA,TRBJ2-1,TRBV7-8,NA,CASSRPAGVAYNEQFF,TGTGCCAGCAGCCGCCCAGCGGGCGTAGCCTACAATGAGCAGTTCTTC
NA,TRBJ1-5,TRBV6-1,NA,CASSEFNYQGQPQHF,TGTGCCAGCAGTGAATTTAACTATCAGGGCCAGCCCCAGCATTTT
NA,TRBJ2-5,TRBV28,NA,CASQVPGATKTQYF,TGTGCCAGCCAAGTTCCCGGGGCGACGAAGACCCAGTACTTC
NA,TRBJ2-3,TRBV12-3/TRBV12-4,NA,CASSLTDTQYF,TGTGCCAGCAGTTTAACGGATACGCAGTATTTT
NA,TRBJ2-3,TRBV6-5,NA,CASSYSARAGDTQYF,TGTGCCAGCAGTTACTCGGCCAGGGCGGGAGATACGCAGTATTTT
TRBD2,TRBJ2-1,TRBV2,NA,CASRRGLAGPNEQFF,TGTGCCAGCAGGAGGGGACTAGCGGGGCCCAATGAGCAGTTCTTC
NA,TRBJ2-1,TRBV7-2,NA,CASSFAGGFTYNEQFF,TGTGCCAGCAGCTTTGCTGGGGGTTTTACCTACAATGAGCAGTTCTTC
NA,TRBJ1-2,TRBV27,NA,CASRRQYLSNYGYTF,TGTGCCAGCAGACGTCAGTATCTCTCCAACTATGGCTACACCTTC
NA,TRBJ1-5,TRBV15,NA,CATSRDVVEGPQHF,TGTGCCACCAGCAGAGATGTAGTAGAGGGACCCCAGCATTTT
TRBD1,TRBJ1-2,TRBV27,NA,CASSSAGGTGAHVHTF,TGTGCCAGCAGTTCGGCCGGTGGGACAGGGGCGCACGTCCACACCTTC
TRBD1,TRBJ1-1,TRBV6-5,NA,CASSRDRGNTEAFF,TGTGCCAGCAGCAGGGACAGAGGGAACACTGAAGCTTTCTTT
TRBD2,TRBJ2-6,TRBV11-2,NA,CASSLRAPHSGGLNLSSGANVLTF,TGTGCCAGCAGTTTGAGGGCCCCCCACAGCGGGGGGCTCAATTTAAGCTCTGGGGCCAACGTCCTGACTTTC
NA,TRBJ2-5,TRBV5-6,NA,CASSFGTEQETQYF,TGTGCCAGCAGCTTCGGGACGGAACAAGAGACCCAGTACTTC
NA,TRBJ1-5,TRBV12-3/TRBV12-4,NA,CASSPNKNQPQHF,TGTGCCAGCAGCCCTAACAAGAATCAGCCCCAGCATTTT
NA,TRBJ2-6,TRBV4-1,NA,CASSQWAGANVLTF,TGCGCCAGCAGCCAGTGGGCTGGGGCCAACGTCCTGACTTTC
NA,TRBJ1-6,TRBV19,NA,CASSIWGEDSPLHF,TGTGCCAGTAGTATTTGGGGAGAAGACTCACCCCTCCACTTT
NA,TRBJ1-1,TRBV12-5,NA,CASGTPRTGSTEAFF,TGTGCTAGTGGTACACCCCGGACGGGGAGCACTGAAGCTTTCTTT
NA,TRBJ1-1,TRBV10-1,NA,CASSESTGLNTEAFF,TGCGCCAGCAGTGAGTCGACAGGATTGAACACTGAAGCTTTCTTT